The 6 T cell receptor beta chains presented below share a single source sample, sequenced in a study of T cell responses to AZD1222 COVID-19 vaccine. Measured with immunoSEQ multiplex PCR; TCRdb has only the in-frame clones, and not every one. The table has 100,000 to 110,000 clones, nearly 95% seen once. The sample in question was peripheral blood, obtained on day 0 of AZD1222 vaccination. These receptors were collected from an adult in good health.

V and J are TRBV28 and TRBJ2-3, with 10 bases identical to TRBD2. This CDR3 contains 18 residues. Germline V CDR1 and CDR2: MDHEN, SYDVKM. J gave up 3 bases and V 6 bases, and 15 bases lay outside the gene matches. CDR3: CASSLRRTSGGFTDTQYF. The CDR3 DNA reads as TGTGCCAGCAGCTTAAGGCGGACTAGCGGAGGGTTTACAGATACGCAGTATTTT.

CDR3: CASSASGANVLTF. As DNA, the CDR3 is TGTGCCAGTAGCGCCTCTGGGGCCAACGTCCTGACTTTC. V usage is TRBV19 and J usage is TRBJ2-6; D is uncertain. Per the germline V gene, CDR1 is LNHDA and CDR2 is SQIVND (reference sequence). CDR3 length equals 13 residues. Deletions cut 6 bases from V and 0 bases from J, with 3 bases between.

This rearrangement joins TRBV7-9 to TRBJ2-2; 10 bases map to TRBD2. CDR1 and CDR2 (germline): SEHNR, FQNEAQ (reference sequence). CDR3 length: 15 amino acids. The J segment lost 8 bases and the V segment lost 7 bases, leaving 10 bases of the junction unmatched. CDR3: CASTRLAGQWGELFF. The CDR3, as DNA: TGTGCCAGCACCCGACTAGCGGGTCAATGGGGGGAGCTGTTTTTT.

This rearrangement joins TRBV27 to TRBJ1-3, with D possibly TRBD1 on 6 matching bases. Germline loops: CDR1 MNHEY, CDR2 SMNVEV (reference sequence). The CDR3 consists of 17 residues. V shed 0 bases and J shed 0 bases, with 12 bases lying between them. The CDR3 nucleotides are TGTGCCAGCAGTTTATCTCGAAGGGGGTTCTCTGGAAACACCATATATTTT. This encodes CASSLSRRGFSGNTIYF.

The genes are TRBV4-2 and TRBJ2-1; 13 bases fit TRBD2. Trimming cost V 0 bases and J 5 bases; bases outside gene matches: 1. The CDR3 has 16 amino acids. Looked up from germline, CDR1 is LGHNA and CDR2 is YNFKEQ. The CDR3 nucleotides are TGTGCCAGCAGCCAAGAACTAGCGGGAGGGAACAATGAGCAGTTCTTC. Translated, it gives CASSQELAGGNNEQFF.

The CDR3 protein is CSASPGTLDNEQFF. The CDR3 bases are TGCAGTGCTAGTCCCGGGACCCTGGATAATGAGCAGTTCTTC. This chain joins TRBV20-1 and TRBJ2-1; perhaps D is TRBD1 or TRBD2 (5 bases each). V gave up 3 bases and J gave up 7 bases, with 16 bases separating them. This CDR3 region has 14 residues. The germline gives CDR1 DFQATT, CDR2 SNEGSKA (reference sequence).